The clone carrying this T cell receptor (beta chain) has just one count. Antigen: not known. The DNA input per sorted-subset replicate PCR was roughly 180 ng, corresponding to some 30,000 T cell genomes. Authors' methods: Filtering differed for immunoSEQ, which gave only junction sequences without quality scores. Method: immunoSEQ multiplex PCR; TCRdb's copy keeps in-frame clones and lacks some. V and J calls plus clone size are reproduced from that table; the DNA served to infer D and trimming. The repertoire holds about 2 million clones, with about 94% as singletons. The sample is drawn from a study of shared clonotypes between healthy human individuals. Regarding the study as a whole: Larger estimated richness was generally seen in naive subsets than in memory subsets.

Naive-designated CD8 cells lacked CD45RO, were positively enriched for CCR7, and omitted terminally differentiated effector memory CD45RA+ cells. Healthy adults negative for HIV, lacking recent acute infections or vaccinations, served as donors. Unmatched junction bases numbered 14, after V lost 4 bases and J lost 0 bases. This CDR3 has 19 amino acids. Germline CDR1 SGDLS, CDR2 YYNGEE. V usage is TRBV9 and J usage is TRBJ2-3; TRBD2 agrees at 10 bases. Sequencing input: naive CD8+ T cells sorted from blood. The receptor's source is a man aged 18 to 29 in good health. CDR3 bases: TGTGCCAGCAGCAACTCTGGGGCTAGCGGGGGCCTCAGCACAGATACGCAGTATTTT. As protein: CASSNSGASGGLSTDTQYF.